A selection of T cell receptor beta chains follows, all from one sample in a study of blood T cell repertoires in COVID-19. Generated by immunoSEQ multiplex PCR, the TCRdb table keeps only in-frame clones and is missing some. The sample yields over 95,000 clones, about four fifths seen once. Source material: peripheral blood. The receptors derive from a woman of 80 years or more with active or convalescent COVID-19. Each CDR3 is given with its conserved first and last residue. The order of the fields is clone size, D gene, J gene, V gene, CDR3 DNA, CDR3 protein. A D gene is named only where the DNA matches it firmly. The listing skips clone size in some rows; elsewhere it reads once, few, many or a size class.

>few|.|TRBJ2-1|TRBV25-1
TGTGCCAGCAGTGAATATGGGGGGTACAATGAGCAGTTCTTC
CASSEYGGYNEQFF
>.|TRBD2|TRBJ2-2|TRBV5-4
TGTGCCAGCAGCTGGGGACTAGCGAGAAACACCGGGGAGCTGTTTTTT
CASSWGLARNTGELFF
>.|.|TRBJ2-5|TRBV11-3
TGTGCCAGCAGCTTCGCGGGAAAAGAGACCCAGTACTTC
CASSFAGKETQYF
>few|.|TRBJ1-1|TRBV7-3
TGTGCCAGCAGCTTAAACGGGAGGAACACTGAAGCTTTCTTT
CASSLNGRNTEAFF
>.|TRBD1|TRBJ1-2|TRBV2
TGTGCCAACAAGGCGACAGGGAGACAAAACTATGGCTACACCTTC
CANKATGRQNYGYTF
>.|TRBD1|TRBJ2-5|TRBV19
TGTGCCAGTAGTCCACAGGGGCCCCAAGAGACCCAGTACTTC
CASSPQGPQETQYF
>once|.|TRBJ1-5|TRBV19
TGTGCCAGTAGTACCACAGATACCAAGTGGCCCCAGCATTTT
CASSTTDTKWPQHF
>.|.|TRBJ1-3|TRBV7-9
TGTGCCAGCAGCTTAGGAGGGTTCTCTGGAAACACCATATATTTT
CASSLGGFSGNTIYF
>.|.|TRBJ2-5|TRBV24-1
TGTGCCACCAGTGTCCCGCCGGAAGAGACCCAGTACTTC
CATSVPPEETQYF
>.|TRBD1|TRBJ1-5|TRBV24-1
TGTGCCACCAGTCGACAGGGGGGACAGCCCCAGCATTTT
CATSRQGGQPQHF
>once|.|TRBJ2-7|TRBV18
TGTGCCAGCTCACCAACCGGGAGCGACCACGAGCAGTACTTC
CASSPTGSDHEQYF
>.|.|TRBJ2-7|TRBV24-1
TGTGCCACCAGTGATCCTTCAGGGAAGCAGTACTTC
CATSDPSGKQYF
>.|TRBD2|TRBJ2-1|TRBV27
TGTGCCAGCAGTTTATTCACTAGCGGGAGGGCCGGCGGGGAGCAGTTCTTC
CASSLFTSGRAGGEQFF
>.|.|TRBJ2-7|TRBV10-3
TGTGCCACCGCAGGGGTGGGACGGGAGCAGTACTTC
CATAGVGREQYF
>.|TRBD1|TRBJ1-1|TRBV12-5
TGTGCTAGTGCCCTAATTCGGGACAGGAACTCTGAAGCTTTCTTT
CASALIRDRNSEAFF
>.|TRBD1|TRBJ2-5|TRBV6-1
TGTGCCAGCAGTAAGACAGGGGAGACCCAGTACTTC
CASSKTGETQYF